The 2 T cell receptor beta chains below come from one sample, sequenced in a study of PD-1 blockade in classical Hodgkin lymphoma. The table came from immunoSEQ multiplex PCR; TCRdb's copy has only in-frame clones and leaves some out. This table holds around 27,000 clones, roughly four fifths found once. Following autologous stem cell transplantation, relapse occurred in every patient, and exposure to brentuximab vedotin varied. This sample comprised peripheral blood mononuclear cells (PBMCs), obtained before the second cycle of nivolumab. The source of these receptors is a human donor with classical Hodgkin lymphoma.

This clone occurred a few times. The V gene is TRBV5-4, the J gene TRBJ2-5, with a weak D call TRBD2 (7 bases). The CDR3 covers 16 residues. CDR1 and CDR2 (germline): SGHNT, YYREEE (reference sequence). V shed 5 bases and J shed 1 base, with 18 bases lying between them. CDR3 bases: TGTGCCAGCAGTTCCGGGCGGGGGCTCCCCCAAGAGACCCAGTACTTC. Protein product: CASSSGRGLPQETQYF.

There are a few counts of this clone. The chain is built from TRBV6-4 and TRBJ2-2; D ambiguous. The germline V and J ends were trimmed by 0 bases and 4 bases, with 9 bases remaining between them. Germline V gene sequence: CDR1 MRHNA, CDR2 SNTAGT. The CDR3 is 15 amino acids. The CDR3 loop is CASSDSGSGTGELFF. In DNA form, the CDR3 reads TGTGCCAGCAGTGACTCTGGCTCGGGCACCGGGGAGCTGTTTTTT.